This T cell receptor beta chain came from a study of T cell repertoires in aging, cancer and after chemotherapy. Study as a whole: Paired samples before and after chemotherapy came from chronic lymphocytic leukemia patients on fludarabine- or bendamustine-based regimens. Study-wide findings and caveats: Median generation probability rose over the chemotherapy interval in each cancer cohort, suggesting rebound thymic output. Age-matched healthy donors had significantly more diverse, less clonal blood TCR repertoires than untreated cancer patients.

This clonotype is medium-sized by share. The antigen is undetermined. Rearranged V-D-J TRB sequences were amplified with a mixed TRB-A/B primer pool. TCRdb independently ran MiXCR on the multiplex PCR reads; one entry per CDR3 protein. The repertoire holds 6,500 or so distinct CDR3 sequences, roughly a third seen once, with under 30% in the top ten. TCR beta rearrangements were amplified from peripheral blood genomic DNA. The origin of this receptor is a human donor with a blood cancer. Input material: blood.

Written as DNA, the CDR3 is TGTGCCAGCAGCCGAAGACTAGCGGGGGTTGAGACCCAGTACTTC. It is translated as CASSRRLAGVETQYF. V gene TRBV11-3 combines with J gene TRBJ2-5; TRBD2 agrees at 12 bases. Trimming took 5 bases from V and 5 from J; bases not matched to a gene: 6. CDR1 and CDR2 from the germline V gene are SGHNT and YENEEA. The CDR3 covers 15 residues.